This TCR beta chain was captured by sequencing in a study of T cell responses to AZD1222 COVID-19 vaccine. Study-level points and caveats: Across the whole spike, CD4 TCRs peaked at regions 160-218 and 743-854. Sampling that yielded the repertoires occurred only after the peak T cell response. Females outnumbered males among donors, who were mostly white British; clonal diversity was possibly underestimated.

Second-dose intervals of approximately 4 or approximately 12 weeks were pooled. Measured with immunoSEQ multiplex PCR; TCRdb has only the in-frame clones, and not every one. The sample includes approximately 45,000 clones, 70% to 90% seen only once; the top ten take more than 0.95%. Worth noting for this clone: The antigen is undetermined.

Per the germline V gene, CDR1 is MDHEN and CDR2 is SYDVKM. V lost 4 bases and J lost 6, with 12 bases in between. This CDR3 contains 13 residues. The source of this sequence is an adult who received the AZD1222 COVID-19 vaccine. Source: peripheral blood, taken 28 days after the second AZD1222 dose. The chain recombines TRBV28 with TRBJ1-1, with D uncertain. The chain's CDR3 is CASSYTSRSEAFF. The CDR3 DNA is TGTGCCAGCAGTTACACAAGTCGATCTGAAGCTTTCTTT.